The sequence of this TCR beta chain was determined in a study of T cell responses to AZD1222 COVID-19 vaccine (dated by TCRdb to 2020 to 2022). About the study as a whole: AZD1222 recipients with second doses at about 4 weeks or about 12 weeks were pooled, because spike-specific TCR depth and breadth did not differ between schedules. TCR sequencing was performed for approximately 240 trial participants, of whom about 200 were given two doses of AZD1222 and around 26 were given two doses of MenACWY control vaccine. Trial participants were enrolled by age into subgroups of 18-55, 56-69 and 70-plus years, and roughly 150, 30 and 60 TCR-sequenced participants, respectively, were included in these subgroups. Study-wide conclusions, independent of this receptor: The 56-69-year group was small, and its depth increase did not reach significance, likely because of low power. Most participants were white British and females outnumbered males, and the authors suggested that clonal diversity may have been underestimated. After two AZD1222 doses, both the breadth and the depth of spike-specific TCRs were significantly higher than at day 0 and than in MenACWY recipients. Conclusions about previously exposed vaccinees are limited, since just five or six AZD1222 recipients were seropositive for SARS-CoV-2 at baseline. Because no day 14 peak-response samples were available, repertoires were characterized only after the peak T cell response. Nearly half of unique spike-specific TCRs reportedly recognized epitopes outside regions mutated in the B.1.351 and B.1.1.7 variants. The whole spike protein was spanned by vaccine-associated CD4 TCRs, and dominant responses were seen in regions 160-218 and 743-854.

Comment on this clone: Its antigen is still unknown. No much larger clone is present one base from it, and per-base qualities are unavailable. Other nucleotide sequences from this sample produce the same CDR3.

The V end loses 6 bases and the J end loses 0 bases, and a stretch of 5 bases separates them. Including cysteine and phenylalanine, the CDR3 has 11 amino acids. Left in the record is the CDR3 DNA by itself, 33 bases read in frame from the first base. CDR1 DFQATT and CDR2 SNEGSKA are derived from the germline V gene (reference sequence). The CDR3 regions of human TCRbeta chains were subjected to immunosequencing. The original pipeline was this. Repertoire TCRs were checked for matches against a reference library of SARS-CoV-2-specific TCRs that had been generated using the MIRA antigen-specificity platform. Breadth was defined as the fraction of unique TCRs that were SARS-CoV-2-associated, and depth was defined as the fraction of total T cells that were SARS-CoV-2-associated. Using the MIRA data, every spike-specific TCR was mapped to the spike region that the TCR reacted to and assigned to either a CD4 or a CD8 class. Log10-transformed breadth and depth values were compared by one-way ANOVA with Sidak's multiple comparisons tests. In TCRdb, the immuneACCESS table is reduced to in-frame sequences with V and J assigned. These tables do not hold every clone; where another copy was compared, an unresolved V gene accounts for under half, and the others remain unexplained. V and J calls and clone size follow that table, whereas D and trimming were derived from the DNA. This sample holds tens of thousands of clones; over 75% were observed only once. Roughly a fifth of the sample comes from the top ten.

The time point label corresponds to: baseline before first vaccination. The vaccinee samples were drawn from two UK trials, COV001 and COV002, one of which was a single-blind randomized controlled phase 2/3 trial testing AZD1222 (ChAdOx1 nCoV-19) in healthy adults. Trial participant PBMC samples were collected at day 0 and day 28 after the second dose for TCRbeta chain sequencing. The chain joins TRBV20-1 to TRBJ1-1; there is no confident call for the D gene. The TCR comes from an adult in good health. The specimen comprised peripheral blood, sampled on day 0 of AZD1222 vaccination. The CDR3 reads CSAPLNTEAFF. The nucleotide sequence reads TGCAGTGCCCCGCTGAACACTGAAGCTTTCTTT.